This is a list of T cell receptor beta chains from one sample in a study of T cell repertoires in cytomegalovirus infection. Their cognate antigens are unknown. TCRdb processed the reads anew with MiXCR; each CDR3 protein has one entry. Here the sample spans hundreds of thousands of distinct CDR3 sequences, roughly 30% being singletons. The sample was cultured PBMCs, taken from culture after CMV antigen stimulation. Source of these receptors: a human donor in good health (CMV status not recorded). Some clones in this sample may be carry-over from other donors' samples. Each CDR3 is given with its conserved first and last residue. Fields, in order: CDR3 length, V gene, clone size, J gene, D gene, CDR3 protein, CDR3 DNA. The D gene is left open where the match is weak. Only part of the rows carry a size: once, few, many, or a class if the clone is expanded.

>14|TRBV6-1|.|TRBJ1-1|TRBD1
CASSREGANTEAFF
TGTGCCAGCAGCCGCGAGGGGGCGAACACTGAAGCTTTCTTT
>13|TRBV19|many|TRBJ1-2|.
CASSLTESYGYTF
TGTGCCAGTAGTTTGACGGAAAGTTATGGCTACACCTTC
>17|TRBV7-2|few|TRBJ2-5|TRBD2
CASSPKGGLGPGKTQYF
TGTGCCAGCAGCCCTAAGGGGGGACTAGGGCCTGGCAAGACCCAGTACTTC
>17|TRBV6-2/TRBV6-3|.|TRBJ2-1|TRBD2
CASSYPRGTSGSDEQFF
TGTGCCAGCAGTTACCCCCGTGGGACTAGCGGGAGCGATGAGCAGTTCTTC
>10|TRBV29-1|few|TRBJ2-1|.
CSVGQNEQFF
TGCAGCGTAGGACAGAATGAGCAGTTCTTC
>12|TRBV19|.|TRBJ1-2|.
CASSEYGYGYTF
TGTGCCAGTAGTGAGTATGGCTATGGCTACACCTTC
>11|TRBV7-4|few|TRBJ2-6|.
CASSPSNVLTF
TGTGCCAGCAGCCCCTCAAACGTCCTGACTTTC
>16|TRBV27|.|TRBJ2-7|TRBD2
CASSVGVAGSAYEQYF
TGTGCCAGCAGTGTAGGAGTAGCGGGATCGGCCTACGAGCAGTACTTC
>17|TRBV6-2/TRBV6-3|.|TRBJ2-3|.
CASSRRTGTENTDTQYF
TGTGCCAGCAGCCGACGGACTGGGACCGAGAACACAGATACGCAGTATTTT
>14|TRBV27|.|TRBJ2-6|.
CASSHSSGANVLTF
TGTGCCAGCAGCCACAGCTCTGGGGCCAACGTCCTGACTTTC
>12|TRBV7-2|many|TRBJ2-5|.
CASSPLGETQYF
TGTGCCAGCAGCCCCTTGGGGGAGACCCAGTACTTC
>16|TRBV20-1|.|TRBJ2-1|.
CSARPRVWGADNEQFF
TGCAGTGCTAGACCCCGGGTTTGGGGGGCCGACAATGAGCAGTTCTTC
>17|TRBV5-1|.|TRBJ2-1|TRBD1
CASSGGQGMSSYNEQFF
TGCGCCAGCAGCGGGGGACAGGGAATGAGCTCCTACAATGAGCAGTTCTTC
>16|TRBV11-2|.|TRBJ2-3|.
CASSALHRALGDTQYF
TGTGCCAGCAGCGCGCTCCACCGGGCCCTTGGAGATACGCAGTATTTT
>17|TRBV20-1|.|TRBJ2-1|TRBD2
CSATHSPGLAGGNEQFF
TGCAGTGCTACCCATTCACCAGGACTAGCGGGGGGCAATGAGCAGTTCTTC
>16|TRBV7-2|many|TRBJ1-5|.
CASSWRRGRSNQPQHF
TGTGCCAGCAGCTGGCGAAGGGGGAGGAGCAATCAGCCCCAGCATTTT
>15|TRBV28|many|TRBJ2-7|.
CASPPRGIASYEQYF
TGTGCCAGCCCCCCTCGAGGGATTGCGTCCTACGAGCAGTACTTC
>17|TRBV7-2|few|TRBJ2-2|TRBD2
CASSRRNGGRDTGELFF
TGTGCCAGCAGCCGTAGGAACGGGGGGAGGGACACCGGGGAGCTGTTTTTT
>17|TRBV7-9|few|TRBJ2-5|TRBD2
CASSSGTSGGRQETQYF
TGTGCCAGCAGCTCCGGGACTAGCGGGGGGAGACAAGAGACCCAGTACTTC
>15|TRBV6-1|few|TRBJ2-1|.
CASSVRDKSYNEQFF
TGTGCCAGCAGTGTCCGGGACAAGTCCTACAATGAGCAGTTCTTC
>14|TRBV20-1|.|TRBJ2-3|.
CSARVGLSTDTQYF
TGCAGTGCTAGGGTGGGACTTAGCACAGATACGCAGTATTTT
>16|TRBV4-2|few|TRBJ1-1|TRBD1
CASSQVGGQGNTEAFF
TGTGCCAGCAGCCAAGTAGGCGGACAGGGGAACACTGAAGCTTTCTTT
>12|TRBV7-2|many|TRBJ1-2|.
CASGSGFGGYTF
TGTGCCAGCGGGTCGGGGTTCGGTGGCTACACCTTC
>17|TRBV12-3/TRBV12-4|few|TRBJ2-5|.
CASSLGRGGGGQETQYF
TGTGCCAGCAGTTTAGGGCGTGGCGGGGGCGGCCAAGAGACCCAGTACTTC
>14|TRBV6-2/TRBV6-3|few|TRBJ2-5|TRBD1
CASRNRDSQETQYF
TGTGCCAGCAGGAACCGGGACAGTCAAGAGACCCAGTACTTC
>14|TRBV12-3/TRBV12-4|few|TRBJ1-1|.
CASSSLMGGTEAFF
TGTGCCAGCAGTTCCCTAATGGGGGGCACTGAAGCTTTCTTT
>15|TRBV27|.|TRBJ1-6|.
CASSRGRGANSPLHF
TGTGCCAGCAGTCGAGGCCGGGGAGCAAATTCACCCCTCCACTTT
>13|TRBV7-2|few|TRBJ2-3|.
CASSQNPGDTQYF
TGTGCCAGCAGCCAAAACCCCGGCGATACGCAGTATTTT
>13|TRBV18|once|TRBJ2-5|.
CASSPDIKETQYF
TGTGCCAGCTCACCGGACATCAAAGAGACCCAGTACTTC
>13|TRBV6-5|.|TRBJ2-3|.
CASSYSRVDTQYF
TGTGCCAGCAGTTACTCGCGGGTGGATACGCAGTATTTT
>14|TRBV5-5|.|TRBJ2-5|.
CASSWLGEVETQYF
TGTGCCAGCAGCTGGCTGGGGGAGGTCGAGACCCAGTACTTC
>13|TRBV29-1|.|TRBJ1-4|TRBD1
CSGRGQSNEKLFF
TGCAGCGGGAGGGGACAGTCAAATGAAAAACTGTTTTTT
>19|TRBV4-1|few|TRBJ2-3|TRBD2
CASSHPPLLAGGFTDTQYF
TGCGCCAGCAGCCACCCCCCCCTACTAGCGGGGGGGTTCACAGATACGCAGTATTTT